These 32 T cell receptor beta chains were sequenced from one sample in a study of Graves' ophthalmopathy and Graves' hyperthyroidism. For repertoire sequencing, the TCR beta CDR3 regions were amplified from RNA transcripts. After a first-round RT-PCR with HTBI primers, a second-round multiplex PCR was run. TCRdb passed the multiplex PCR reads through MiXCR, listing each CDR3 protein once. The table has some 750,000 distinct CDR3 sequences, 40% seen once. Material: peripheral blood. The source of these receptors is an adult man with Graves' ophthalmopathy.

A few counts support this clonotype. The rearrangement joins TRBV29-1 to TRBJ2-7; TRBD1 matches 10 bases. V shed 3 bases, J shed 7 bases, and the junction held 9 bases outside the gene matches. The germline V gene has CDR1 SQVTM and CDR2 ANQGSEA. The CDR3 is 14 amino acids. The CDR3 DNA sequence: TGCAGCGTTGAGGGGACAGGGGCAAAGAGGGAGCAGTACTTC. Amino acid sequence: CSVEGTGAKREQYF.

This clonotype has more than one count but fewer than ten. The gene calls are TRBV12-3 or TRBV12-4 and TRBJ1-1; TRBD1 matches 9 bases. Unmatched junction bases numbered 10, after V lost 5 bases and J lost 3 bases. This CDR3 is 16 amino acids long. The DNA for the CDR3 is TGTGCCAGCAGTCGACGTTCCGGGACAGGGCACACTGAAGCTTTCTTT. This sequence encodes CASSRRSGTGHTEAFF.

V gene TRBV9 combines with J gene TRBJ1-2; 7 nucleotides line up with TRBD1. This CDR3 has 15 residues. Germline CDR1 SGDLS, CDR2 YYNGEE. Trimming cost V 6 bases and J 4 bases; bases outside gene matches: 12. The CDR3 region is CASTETPRDSYGYTF. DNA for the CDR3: TGTGCCAGCACCGAAACGCCGCGGGACAGCTATGGCTACACCTTC.

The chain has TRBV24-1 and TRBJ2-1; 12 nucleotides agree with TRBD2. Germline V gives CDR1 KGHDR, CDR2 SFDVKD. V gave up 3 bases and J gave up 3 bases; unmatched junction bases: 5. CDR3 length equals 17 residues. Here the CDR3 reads CATSDTTSGRYYNEQFF. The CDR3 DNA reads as TGTGCCACCAGTGATACAACTAGCGGGAGGTACTACAATGAGCAGTTCTTC.

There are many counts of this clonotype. Written as DNA, the CDR3 is TGTGCCAGCAGCTTAGAGTATCTGGGCTACACCTTC. It specifies CASSLEYLGYTF. The chain has TRBV11-2 and TRBJ1-2; D gene unclear. The V gene lost 0 bases and the J gene lost 8 bases, with 7 bases spanning the gap. Germline assignment: CDR1 SGHAT and CDR2 FQNNGV. The CDR3 is 12 amino acids.

The CDR3 coding sequence is TGCAGTGCTAGAGACCCCGACACGAACACTGAAGCTTTCTTT. Protein sequence: CSARDPDTNTEAFF. The chain joins TRBV20-1 to TRBJ1-1; D uncertain. This CDR3 spans 14 amino acids. Germline V gene sequence: CDR1 DFQATT, CDR2 SNEGSKA (reference sequence). V was cut by 0 bases and J by 1 base, with 9 bases left in between.

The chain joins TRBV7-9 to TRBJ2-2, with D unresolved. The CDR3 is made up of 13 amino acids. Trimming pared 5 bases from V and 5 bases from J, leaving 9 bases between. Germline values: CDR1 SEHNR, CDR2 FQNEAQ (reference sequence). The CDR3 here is CASSPEDTGELFF. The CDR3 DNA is TGTGCCAGCAGCCCCGAAGATACCGGGGAGCTGTTTTTT. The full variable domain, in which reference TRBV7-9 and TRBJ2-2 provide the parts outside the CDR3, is DTGVSQNPRHKITKRGQNVTFRCDPISEHNRLYWYRQTLGQGPEFLTYFQNEAQLEKSRLLSDRFSAERPKGSFSTLEIQRTEQGDSAMYLCASSPEDTGELFFGEGSRLTVL.

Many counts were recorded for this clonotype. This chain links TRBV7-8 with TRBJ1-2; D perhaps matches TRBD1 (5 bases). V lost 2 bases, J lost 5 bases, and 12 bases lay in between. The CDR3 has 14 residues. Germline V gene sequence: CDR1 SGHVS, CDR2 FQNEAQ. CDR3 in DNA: TGTGCCAGCAGCTTAAAAGGGGAGGGATATGGCTACACCTTC. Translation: CASSLKGEGYGYTF.

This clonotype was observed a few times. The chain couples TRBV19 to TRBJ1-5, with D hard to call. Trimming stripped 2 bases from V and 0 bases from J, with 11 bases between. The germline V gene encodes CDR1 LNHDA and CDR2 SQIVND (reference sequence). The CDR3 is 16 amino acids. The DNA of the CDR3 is TGTGCCAGTAGTATAATAAGCGGTCGTAGCAATCAGCCCCAGCATTTT. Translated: CASSIISGRSNQPQHF.

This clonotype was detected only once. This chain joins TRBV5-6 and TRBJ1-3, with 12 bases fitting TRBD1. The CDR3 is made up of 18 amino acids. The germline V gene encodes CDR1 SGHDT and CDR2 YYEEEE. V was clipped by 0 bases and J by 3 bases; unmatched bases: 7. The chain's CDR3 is CASSLAGTGGNGGNTIYF. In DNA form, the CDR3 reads TGTGCCAGCAGCTTGGCCGGGACAGGGGGCAATGGTGGAAACACCATATATTTT.

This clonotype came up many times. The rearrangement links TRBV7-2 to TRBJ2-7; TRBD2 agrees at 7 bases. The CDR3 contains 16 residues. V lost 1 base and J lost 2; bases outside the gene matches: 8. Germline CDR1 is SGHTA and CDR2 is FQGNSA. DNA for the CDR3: TGTGCCAGCAGCTTAGACTGGCCGGGGGGAACCTACGAGCAGTACTTC. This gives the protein CASSLDWPGGTYEQYF.

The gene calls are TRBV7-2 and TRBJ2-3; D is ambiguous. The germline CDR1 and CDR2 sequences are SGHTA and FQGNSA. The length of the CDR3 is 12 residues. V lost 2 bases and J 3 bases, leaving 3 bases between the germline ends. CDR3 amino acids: CASSLLTDTQYF. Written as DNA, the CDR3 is TGTGCCAGCAGCTTACTAACAGATACGCAGTATTTT.

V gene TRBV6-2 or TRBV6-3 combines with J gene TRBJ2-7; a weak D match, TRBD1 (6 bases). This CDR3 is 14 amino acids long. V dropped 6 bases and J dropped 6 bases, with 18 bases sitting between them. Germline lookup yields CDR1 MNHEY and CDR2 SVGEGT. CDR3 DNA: TGTGCCAGCAGGAACAGGGTCACCCCGGGCGAGCAGTACTTC. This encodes CASRNRVTPGEQYF.

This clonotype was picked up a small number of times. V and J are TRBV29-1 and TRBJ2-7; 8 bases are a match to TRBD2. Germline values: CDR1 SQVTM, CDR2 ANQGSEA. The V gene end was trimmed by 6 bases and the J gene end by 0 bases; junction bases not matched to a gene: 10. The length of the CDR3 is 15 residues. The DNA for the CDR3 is TGCAGCGTGGGGAATAGCGGGGACAACTCCTACGAGCAGTACTTC. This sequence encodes CSVGNSGDNSYEQYF.

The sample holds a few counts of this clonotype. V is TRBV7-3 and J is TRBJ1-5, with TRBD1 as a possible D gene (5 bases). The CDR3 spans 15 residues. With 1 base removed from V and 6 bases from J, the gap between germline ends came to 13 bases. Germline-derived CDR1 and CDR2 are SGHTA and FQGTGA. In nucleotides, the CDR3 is TGTGCCAGCAGCTTAAGTGGAGGGGCAGCTCAGCCCCAGCATTTT. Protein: CASSLSGGAAQPQHF.

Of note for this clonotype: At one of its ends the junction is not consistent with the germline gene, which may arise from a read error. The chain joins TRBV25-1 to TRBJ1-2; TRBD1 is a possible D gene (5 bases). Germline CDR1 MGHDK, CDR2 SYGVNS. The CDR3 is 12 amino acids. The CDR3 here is CVSMRGRGGYTF. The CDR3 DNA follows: TGTGTCAGCATGAGGGGAAGAGGTGGCTACACCTTC.

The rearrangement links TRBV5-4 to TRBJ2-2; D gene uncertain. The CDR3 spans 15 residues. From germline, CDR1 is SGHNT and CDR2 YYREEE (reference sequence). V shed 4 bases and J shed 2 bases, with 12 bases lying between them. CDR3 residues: CASSPRRYNTGELFF. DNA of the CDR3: TGTGCCAGCAGCCCTAGACGGTATAACACCGGGGAGCTGTTTTTT.

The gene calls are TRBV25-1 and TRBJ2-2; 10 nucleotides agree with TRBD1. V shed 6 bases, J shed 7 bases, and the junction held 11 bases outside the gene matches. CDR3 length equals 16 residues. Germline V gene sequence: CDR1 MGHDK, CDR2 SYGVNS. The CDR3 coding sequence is TGTGCCAGCAGCTTATTGACAGGGGGCAAAGTCGGGGAGCTGTTTTTT. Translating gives CASSLLTGGKVGELFF.

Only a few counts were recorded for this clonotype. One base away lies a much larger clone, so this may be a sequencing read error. As DNA, the CDR3 is TGTGCCAGCAGCCCGATCACCGGGGAGCTGTTTTTT. Translated: CASSPITGELFF. The chain couples TRBV11-2 to TRBJ2-2; no reliable D call. Trimming pared 5 bases from V and 4 bases from J, leaving 5 bases between. Germline V gene data show CDR1 as SGHAT and CDR2 as FQNNGV. This CDR3 is 12 amino acids long.

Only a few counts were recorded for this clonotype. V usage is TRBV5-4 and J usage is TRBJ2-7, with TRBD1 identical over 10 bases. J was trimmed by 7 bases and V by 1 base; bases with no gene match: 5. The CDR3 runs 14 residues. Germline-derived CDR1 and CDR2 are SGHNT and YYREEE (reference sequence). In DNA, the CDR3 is TGTGCCAGCAGCTTGCGGACAGGGGGTTTTGAGCAGTACTTC. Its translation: CASSLRTGGFEQYF.

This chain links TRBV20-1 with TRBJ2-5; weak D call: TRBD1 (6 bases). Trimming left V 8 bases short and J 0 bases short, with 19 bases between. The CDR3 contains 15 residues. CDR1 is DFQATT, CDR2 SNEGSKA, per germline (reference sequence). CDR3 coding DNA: TGCAGTACGCAGGGGCAGGAAAATAACCAAGAGACCCAGTACTTC. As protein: CSTQGQENNQETQYF.

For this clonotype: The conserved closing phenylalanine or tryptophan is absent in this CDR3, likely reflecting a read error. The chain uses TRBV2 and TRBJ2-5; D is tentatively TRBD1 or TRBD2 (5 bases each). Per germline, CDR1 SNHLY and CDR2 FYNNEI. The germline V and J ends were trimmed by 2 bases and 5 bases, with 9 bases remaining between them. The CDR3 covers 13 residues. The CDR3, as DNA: TGTGCCAGCAGTGAAATGAGGGGCGAGACCCAGTACTCC. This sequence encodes CASSEMRGETQYS.

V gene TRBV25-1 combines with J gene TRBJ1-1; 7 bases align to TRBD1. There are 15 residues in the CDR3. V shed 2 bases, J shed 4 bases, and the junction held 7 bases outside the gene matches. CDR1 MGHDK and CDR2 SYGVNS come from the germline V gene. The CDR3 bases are TGTGCCAGCAGTGAAGCCCCTAGACAGGGCACTGAAGCTTTCTTT. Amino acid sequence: CASSEAPRQGTEAFF. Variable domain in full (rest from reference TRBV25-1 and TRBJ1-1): EADIYQTPRYLVIGTGKKITLECSQTMGHDKMYWYQQDPGMELHLIHYSYGVNSTEKGDLSSESTVSRIRTEHFPLTLESARPSHTSQYLCASSEAPRQGTEAFFGQGTRLTVV.

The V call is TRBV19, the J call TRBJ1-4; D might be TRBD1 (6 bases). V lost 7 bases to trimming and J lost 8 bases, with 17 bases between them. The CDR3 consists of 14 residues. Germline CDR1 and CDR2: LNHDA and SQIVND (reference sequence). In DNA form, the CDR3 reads TGTGCCAGTACCTCGAGCGGGGGCAAGGAAAAACTGTTTTTT. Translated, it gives CASTSSGGKEKLFF.

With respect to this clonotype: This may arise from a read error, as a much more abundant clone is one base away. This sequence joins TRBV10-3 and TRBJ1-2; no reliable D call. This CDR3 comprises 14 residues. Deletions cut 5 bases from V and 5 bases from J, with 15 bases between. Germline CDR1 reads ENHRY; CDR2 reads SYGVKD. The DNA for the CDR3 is TGTGCCATCAGTTCGGCCGAATCATTGTATGGCTACACCTTC. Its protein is CAISSAESLYGYTF.

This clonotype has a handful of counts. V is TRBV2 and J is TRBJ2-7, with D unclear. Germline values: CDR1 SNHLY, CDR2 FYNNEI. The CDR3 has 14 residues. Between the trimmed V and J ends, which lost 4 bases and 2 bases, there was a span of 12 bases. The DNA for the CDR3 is TGTGCCAGCAGTGTTCTACCAGGAACCTACGAGCAGTACTTC. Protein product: CASSVLPGTYEQYF.

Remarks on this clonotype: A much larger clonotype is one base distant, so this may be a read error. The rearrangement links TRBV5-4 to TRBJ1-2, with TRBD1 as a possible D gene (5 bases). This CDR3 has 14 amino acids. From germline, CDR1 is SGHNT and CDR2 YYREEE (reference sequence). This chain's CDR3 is CASSLDRGPYSYTF. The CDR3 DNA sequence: TGTGCCAGCAGCCTAGATAGGGGTCCCTATAGCTACACCTTC.

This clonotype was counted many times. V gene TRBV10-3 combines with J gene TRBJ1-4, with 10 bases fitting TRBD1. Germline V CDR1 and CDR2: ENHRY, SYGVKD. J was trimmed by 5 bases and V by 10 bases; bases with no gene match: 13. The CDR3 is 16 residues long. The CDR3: CASTPGQGLMNEKLFF. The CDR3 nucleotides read TGTGCCAGCACCCCGGGACAGGGGTTGATGAATGAAAAACTGTTTTTT.

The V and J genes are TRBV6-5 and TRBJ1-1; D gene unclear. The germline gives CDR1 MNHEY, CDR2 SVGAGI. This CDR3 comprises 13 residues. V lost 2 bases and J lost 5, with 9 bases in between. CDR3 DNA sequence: TGTGCCAGCAGTTACGGGGTCGGGACTGAAGCTTTCTTT. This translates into CASSYGVGTEAFF.

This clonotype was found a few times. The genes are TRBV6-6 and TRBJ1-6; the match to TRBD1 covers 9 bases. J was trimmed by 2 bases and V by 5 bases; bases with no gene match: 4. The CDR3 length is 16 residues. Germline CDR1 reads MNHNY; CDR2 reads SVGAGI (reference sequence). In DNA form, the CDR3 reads TGTGCCAGCAGTCCCGGGACAGGGACCTATAATTCACCCCTCCACTTT. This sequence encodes CASSPGTGTYNSPLHF.

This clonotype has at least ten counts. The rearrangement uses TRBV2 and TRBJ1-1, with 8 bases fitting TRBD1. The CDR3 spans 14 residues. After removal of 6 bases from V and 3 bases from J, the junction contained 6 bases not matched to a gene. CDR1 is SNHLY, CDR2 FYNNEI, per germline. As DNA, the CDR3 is TGTGCCAGCAGACCAGGGGGCGCGGACACTGAAGCTTTCTTT. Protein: CASRPGGADTEAFF.

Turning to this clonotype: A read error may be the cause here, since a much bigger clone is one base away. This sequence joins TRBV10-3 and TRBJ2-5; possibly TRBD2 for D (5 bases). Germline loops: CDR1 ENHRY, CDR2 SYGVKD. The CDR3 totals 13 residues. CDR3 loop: CAISELERETRYF. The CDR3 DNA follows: TGTGCCATCAGTGAGTTGGAGAGGGAGACCCGGTACTTC.